The clone carrying this TCR beta chain was seen at least ten times. Germline V gives CDR1 DFQATT, CDR2 SNEGSKA (reference sequence). This CDR3 comprises 13 residues. Between the trimmed V and J ends, which lost 3 bases and 15 bases, there was a span of 21 bases. The data originate from a study of T-cell reconstitution after alpha-beta-depleted transplantation in children. A TCRbeta library incorporating unique molecular identifiers was prepared. Each CDR3 protein is one row after TCRdb ran MiXCR on the PCR reads. This table holds 100,000 to 120,000 distinct CDR3 sequences, 10% found once. The chain uses TRBV20-1 and TRBJ2-1, with D possibly TRBD2 on 5 matching bases. The material sequenced was PBMCs from the stem cell graft donor, taken from the stem cell graft. This TCR derives from a human donor who donated a stem cell graft to a child with acute lymphoblastic leukemia. The CDR3 sequence is CSARYRTLPEPFF. The CDR3, as DNA: TGCAGTGCTAGGTACCGGACTCTTCCAGAACCGTTCTTC.